One sample yielded the 30 T cell receptor beta chains listed below, sequenced in a study of sequential checkpoint blockade in melanoma (dated by TCRdb to about 2019). The protocol used for the library was the immunoSEQ multiplex PCR assay. The immuneACCESS repertoire file appears here via TCRdb, limited to in-frame rearrangements. These files lack a portion of the clones; in checked studies, under half of the deficit traces to unresolved V genes, and the cause of the others is not known. This sample lists around 9,100 clones; roughly two thirds were detected once. The top ten clones comprise less than 25% of the sample. The sample's treatment or condition label, in plain terms: randomized to nivolumab then ipilimumab (arm A) or the reverse (arm B). This specimen consisted of CD8+ T cells sorted from blood (inferred from file names), obtained from a patient given nivolumab and ipilimumab in sequence. All receptors derive from a human donor with melanoma.

The DNA of the CDR3 is TGTGCCAGCTCACCGCCGACTGATACCTACGAGCAGTACTTC. Amino acid sequence: CASSPPTDTYEQYF. The gene calls are TRBV18 and TRBJ2-5; D not resolved. Matching the DNA end better, TRBJ2-7 makes the J call doubtful. Germline CDR1 is KGHSH and CDR2 is LQKENI. The CDR3 consists of 14 residues.

This chain connects TRBV6-1 to TRBJ2-7; D perhaps matches TRBD1 (6 bases). Deletions cut 6 bases from V and 3 bases from J, with 12 bases between. The germline V gene encodes CDR1 MNHNS and CDR2 SASEGT. The CDR3 consists of 13 residues. CDR3 nucleotide sequence: TGTGCCAGCAGCCCCCGGGACAACTACGAGCAGTACTTC. Its translation: CASSPRDNYEQYF.

This clone was observed a handful of times. The rearrangement joins TRBV5-4 to TRBJ2-1; TRBD2 matches at 10 bases. The CDR3 contains 15 residues. V was pared by 2 bases and J by 15 bases, with 14 bases of the junction left unmatched. Germline CDR1 SGHNT, CDR2 YYREEE (reference sequence). Written as DNA, the CDR3 is TGTGCCAGCAGCTTCAAGACTAGCGGGTCCACCGGCTTGTTCTTC. Its protein is CASSFKTSGSTGLFF.

This clone was seen once. The chain couples TRBV6-1 to TRBJ2-7; tentative D call: TRBD1 (6 bases). Trimming removed 3 bases at V and 2 bases at J, with 17 bases between. The CDR3 totals 16 residues. Germline CDR1 is MNHNS and CDR2 is SASEGT. CDR3 sequence: CASSESTGNLAYEQYF. CDR3 nucleotide sequence: TGTGCCAGCAGTGAGTCGACAGGCAACCTTGCCTACGAGCAGTACTTC.

This clone was counted between two and nine times. The chain carries TRBV4-3 and TRBJ2-2, with 11 bases aligning to TRBD2. V was pared by 0 bases and J by 1 base, with 4 bases of the junction left unmatched. The length of the CDR3 is 18 residues. CDR1 LGHNA and CDR2 YSLEER come from the germline V gene. The CDR3 nucleotides are TGCGCCAGCAGCCAAGATTACCTAGCGGGAGGGAACACCGGGGAGCTGTTTTTT. Its translation: CASSQDYLAGGNTGELFF.

The chain couples TRBV7-8 to TRBJ2-7, with a tentative D call TRBD2 (6 bases). The V end was cut by 5 bases, the J end by 4 bases, with 18 bases between. CDR3 length equals 15 residues. Looked up from germline, CDR1 is SGHVS and CDR2 is FQNEAQ. The CDR3 DNA is TGTGCCAGCAGCCCATCCGCATCGGGGGTGTACGAGCAGTACTTC. Encoded protein: CASSPSASGVYEQYF.

V gene TRBV16 combines with J gene TRBJ1-4; 9 bases line up with TRBD1. CDR3 size: 17 residues. Germline lookup yields CDR1 KGHSY and CDR2 FQNENV. V lost 4 bases and J lost 2; bases outside the gene matches: 8. This CDR3 is CASSLFGTGRTNEKLFF. The CDR3, as DNA: TGTGCCAGCAGCCTATTTGGGACAGGGAGGACTAATGAAAAACTGTTTTTT.

The chain recombines TRBV2 with TRBJ1-4; TRBD1 agrees at 8 bases. The ends lost 6 bases at V and 3 bases at J; junction bases unmatched: 3. The CDR3 extends over 14 amino acids. Germline V gene sequence: CDR1 SNHLY, CDR2 FYNNEI. CDR3 sequence (DNA): TGTGCCAGCAGGCTGACAGGGGCTAATGAAAAACTGTTTTTT. Translation: CASRLTGANEKLFF. The full variable domain, completed using reference TRBV2 and TRBJ1-4, is EPEVTQTPSHQVTQMGQEVILRCVPISNHLYFYWYRQILGQKVEFLVSFYNNEISEKSEIFDDQFSVERPDGSNFTLKIRSTKLEDSAMYFCASRLTGANEKLFFGSGTQLSVL.

V usage is TRBV6-1 and J usage is TRBJ2-4, with D perhaps TRBD1 (7 bases). V lost 0 bases, J lost 8 bases, and 11 bases lay in between. The CDR3 contains 14 residues. CDR1 is MNHNS, CDR2 SASEGT, per germline. The CDR3 region has the DNA TGTGCCAGCAGTGAAGCAGTCAGGGGGGACATTCAGTACTTC. This encodes CASSEAVRGDIQYF.

The rearrangement uses TRBV5-4 and TRBJ1-1; weak D call: TRBD1 (5 bases). CDR1 SGHNT and CDR2 YYREEE come from the germline V gene (reference sequence). V lost 5 bases, J lost 4 bases, and 15 bases lay in between. This CDR3 comprises 14 residues. The CDR3, as DNA: TGTGCCAGCAGGGACATAAGTTCAGGCACTGAAGCTTTCTTT. It codes for CASRDISSGTEAFF.

The chain employs TRBV9 and TRBJ2-5; TRBD2 might be the D (6 bases). This CDR3 region has 13 residues. Germline CDR1 SGDLS, CDR2 YYNGEE. V was trimmed by 4 bases and J by 5 bases, leaving 12 bases between them. Here the CDR3 reads CASSPGDWETQYF. CDR3 nucleotides: TGTGCCAGCAGCCCGGGGGATTGGGAGACCCAGTACTTC.

V usage is TRBV28 and J usage is TRBJ1-2; 8 bases line up with TRBD1. J gave up 7 bases and V 6 bases, and 10 bases lay outside the gene matches. CDR3 length: 14 residues. Germline V lookup: CDR1 MDHEN, CDR2 SYDVKM. As DNA, the CDR3 is TGTGCCAGCAGCACGACAGGGGCCCCTCCTGGCTACACCTTC. This sequence encodes CASSTTGAPPGYTF.

This chain uses TRBV9 with TRBJ2-1; D is unclear. The V end lost 3 bases, the J end lost 0 bases, and 13 bases lay between the germline ends. The CDR3 extends over 16 amino acids. Germline CDR1 SGDLS, CDR2 YYNGEE. The CDR3 DNA follows: TGTGCCAGCAGCGAAAGCGTCCTGGTCTCCTACAATGAGCAGTTCTTC. Translated, it gives CASSESVLVSYNEQFF.

By sample share, this clone is medium-sized (0.01 to 0.1%). The rearrangement joins TRBV6-1 to TRBJ1-6; D gene unclear. This CDR3 contains 15 residues. Looked up from germline, CDR1 is MNHNS and CDR2 is SASEGT. V was clipped by 1 base and J by 6 bases, with 10 bases between them. DNA of the CDR3: TGTGCCAGCAGTGAAGATGAGGGTGGTAATTCACCCCTCCACTTT. It encodes CASSEDEGGNSPLHF.

As for this clone: Mismatch with germline at one junction end may stem from a read error. The chain joins TRBV7-9 to TRBJ2-1; D might be TRBD1 (6 bases). This CDR3 has 15 residues. Germline V lookup: CDR1 SEHNR, CDR2 FQNEAQ (reference sequence). CDR3 sequence reads: CASSPQGWAYNEQFF. CDR3 sequence (DNA): TGTGCCAGCAGCCCTCAGGGGTGGGCCTACAATGAACAGTTCTTC.

This rearrangement joins TRBV9 to TRBJ1-1; the match to TRBD1 covers 7 bases. This CDR3 contains 13 residues. Germline V gene sequence: CDR1 SGDLS, CDR2 YYNGEE. Losses at the gene ends were 4 bases for V and 4 bases for J; bases not matched to a gene: 4. The DNA for the CDR3 is TGTGCCAGCAGCCAGACAGGGTTCACTGAAGCTTTCTTT. It codes for CASSQTGFTEAFF. Full variable domain (missing parts from reference TRBV9 and TRBJ1-1): DSGVTQTPKHLITATGQRVTLRCSPRSGDLSVYWYQQSLDQGLQFLIQYYNGEERAKGNILERFSAQQFPDLHSELNLSSLELGDSALYFCASSQTGFTEAFFGQGTRLTVV.

This clone ranks as medium-sized. The DNA of the CDR3 is TGTGCCAGCAGTTTTCAGGGGGCCCTAGCCAAAAACATTCAGTACTTC. This encodes CASSFQGALAKNIQYF. The V and J genes are TRBV27 and TRBJ2-4; 8 bases match TRBD1. In germline, CDR1 is MNHEY, CDR2 SMNVEV (reference sequence). V was pared by 3 bases and J by 0 bases, with 4 bases of the junction left unmatched. The CDR3 has 16 amino acids.

The CDR3 coding sequence is TGTGCCAGCAGCTTGACGACCGGGGAGCAGTACTTC. This sequence encodes CASSLTTGEQYF. This chain uses TRBV5-4 with TRBJ2-7, with D uncertain. V dropped 1 base and J dropped 7 bases, with 9 bases sitting between them. The CDR3 length is 12 residues. The V gene's germline CDR1 is SGHNT and CDR2 YYREEE (reference sequence).

This chain uses TRBV7-6 with TRBJ1-1; 8 positions match TRBD1. The CDR3 runs 13 residues. Trimming removed 5 bases from V and 7 bases from J; junction bases left unmatched: 6. Germline-derived CDR1 and CDR2 are SGHVS and FNYEAQ. CDR3 nucleotides: TGTGCCAGCAGCCCTGGGACAGGAGATGAAGCTTTCTTT. Translated, it gives CASSPGTGDEAFF. The full variable domain, completed using reference TRBV7-6 and TRBJ1-1, is GAGVSQSPRYKVTKRGQDVALRCDPISGHVSLYWYRQALGQGPEFLTYFNYEAQQDKSGLPNDRFSAERPEGSISTLTIQRTEQRDSAMYRCASSPGTGDEAFFGQGTRLTVV.

The chain couples TRBV19 to TRBJ2-7, with TRBD1 matching over 11 bases. J gave up 5 bases and V 4 bases, and 7 bases lay outside the gene matches. CDR3 length equals 15 residues. Germline assignment: CDR1 LNHDA and CDR2 SQIVND (reference sequence). Here the CDR3 reads CASSNPRTGGDEQYF. CDR3 nucleotide sequence: TGTGCCAGTAGTAACCCCCGGACAGGGGGCGACGAGCAGTACTTC. Based on the CDR3 plus reference TRBV19 and TRBJ2-7, the full variable domain is DGGITQSPKYLFRKEGQNVTLSCEQNLNHDAMYWYRQDPGQGLRLIYYSQIVNDFQKGDIAEGYSVSREKKESFPLTVTSAQKNPTAFYLCASSNPRTGGDEQYFGPGTRLTVT.

This clone was picked up one time. This chain uses TRBV19 with TRBJ1-1; a possible D gene is TRBD1 (5 bases). The germline V gene encodes CDR1 LNHDA and CDR2 SQIVND (reference sequence). Deletions cut 7 bases from V and 1 base from J, with 13 bases between. The CDR3 consists of 14 residues. DNA for the CDR3: TGTGCCAGTACCCCCACAGGCCCGAACACTGAAGCTTTCTTT. Translating gives CASTPTGPNTEAFF. Supplemented by reference TRBV19 and TRBJ1-1, the full variable domain reads DGGITQSPKYLFRKEGQNVTLSCEQNLNHDAMYWYRQDPGQGLRLIYYSQIVNDFQKGDIAEGYSVSREKKESFPLTVTSAQKNPTAFYLCASTPTGPNTEAFFGQGTRLTVV.

V and J are TRBV7-6 and TRBJ1-2, with TRBD1 matching 9 bases. V lost 2 bases, J lost 1 base, and 2 bases stayed unmatched. The CDR3 is made up of 15 amino acids. Germline CDR1 is SGHVS and CDR2 is FNYEAQ. CDR3 residues: CASSLTGGLNYGYTF. The CDR3 DNA sequence: TGTGCCAGCAGCTTAACAGGGGGCCTTAACTATGGCTACACCTTC.

The J gene is TRBJ2-2, the V gene TRBV4-3; 8 nucleotides line up with TRBD1. Germline CDR1 and CDR2: LGHNA and YSLEER. The CDR3 sequence is 17 residues long. V was clipped by 0 bases and J by 6 bases; unmatched bases: 9. The CDR3 coding sequence is TGCGCCAGCAGCCAAGATCCACCGCCAGGGGGCTCCGGGGAGCTGTTTTTT. Translated: CASSQDPPPGGSGELFF.

This chain uses TRBV10-3 with TRBJ2-7; the D gene is possibly TRBD2 (7 bases). This CDR3 contains 16 residues. Germline V CDR1 and CDR2: ENHRY, SYGVKD. The ends were cut back, 10 bases at V and 3 bases at J, with 25 bases in the middle. CDR3 loop: CASTQEGGGSIYEQYF. In nucleotides, the CDR3 is TGTGCCAGCACCCAAGAGGGAGGGGGATCAATCTACGAGCAGTACTTC.

This sequence joins TRBV5-4 and TRBJ1-1; tentative D call: TRBD1 (5 bases). Between the trimmed V and J ends, which lost 2 bases and 1 base, there was a span of 9 bases. This CDR3 is 14 amino acids long. The germline CDR1 and CDR2 sequences are SGHNT and YYREEE (reference sequence). The CDR3 coding sequence is TGTGCCAGCAGCTTAGCGGGGGGGAACACTGAAGCTTTCTTT. Protein sequence: CASSLAGGNTEAFF.

The chain uses TRBV15 and TRBJ1-5, with D hard to call. This CDR3 has 14 residues. The germline gives CDR1 LNHNV, CDR2 YYDKDF (reference sequence). Trimming stripped 4 bases from V and 2 bases from J, with 9 bases between. CDR3 nucleotide sequence: TGTGCCACCAGCACGAACACAGGCAATCAGCCCCAGCATTTT. Its translation: CATSTNTGNQPQHF.

The V call is TRBV29-1, the J call TRBJ2-7; 8 bases align to TRBD2. The J segment lost 6 bases and the V segment lost 4 bases, leaving 14 bases of the junction unmatched. This CDR3 region has 15 residues. Germline CDR1 SQVTM, CDR2 ANQGSEA. As DNA, the CDR3 is TGCAGCGTTGCTGGGGGTCCGGGACTAGGGACCGAGCAGTACTTC. Encoded protein: CSVAGGPGLGTEQYF.

V and J are TRBV7-2 and TRBJ1-2; a weak D match, TRBD1 (5 bases). This CDR3 contains 15 residues. V lost 4 bases and J lost 0, with 12 bases in between. Germline V gives CDR1 SGHTA, CDR2 FQGNSA. CDR3 sequence reads: CASSSRQPANYGYTF. Written as DNA, the CDR3 is TGTGCCAGCAGCTCCCGACAGCCTGCTAACTATGGCTACACCTTC.

The J gene is TRBJ1-1, the V gene TRBV4-1; unclear D gene. V lost 0 bases, J lost 4 bases, and 12 bases lay in between. CDR1 MGHRA and CDR2 YSYEKL come from the germline V gene. The CDR3 is made up of 15 amino acids. CDR3 residues: CASSQDYGMFTEAFF. The CDR3 region has the DNA TGCGCCAGCAGCCAAGATTACGGGATGTTCACTGAAGCTTTCTTT.

This chain connects TRBV7-9 to TRBJ2-5; TRBD2 aligns across 9 bases. The germline CDR1 and CDR2 sequences are SEHNR and FQNEAQ (reference sequence). The CDR3 runs to 16 residues. Trimming at V came to 5 bases and at J to 5 bases, leaving 12 bases not matched to a gene. The CDR3, as DNA: TGTGCCAGCAGCCAAGATTCTGGTAGCGGGGGTGAGACCCAGTACTTC. Encoded protein: CASSQDSGSGGETQYF. Full variable domain (remainder filled in from reference TRBV7-9 and TRBJ2-5): DTGVSQNPRHKITKRGQNVTFRCDPISEHNRLYWYRQTLGQGPEFLTYFQNEAQLEKSRLLSDRFSAERPKGSFSTLEIQRTEQGDSAMYLCASSQDSGSGGETQYFGPGTRLLVL.